The 11 T cell receptor beta chains listed next were all sequenced from one sample in a study of preoperative IRX-2 immunotherapy in early breast cancer. Regarding treatment: preoperative locoregional IRX-2 cytokine immunotherapy. The data were produced by immunoSEQ multiplex PCR, yet TCRdb's version contains in-frame clones alone and is incomplete. The sample carries approximately 31,000 clones, roughly 90% recorded once. The sample was tumor tissue, taken after IRX-2 immunotherapy. The receptor set was obtained from a human donor with breast cancer.

The chain carries TRBV6-8 and TRBJ2-6; no definite D call. Trimming removed 8 bases at V and 4 bases at J, with 9 bases between. This CDR3 is built from 13 residues. Per germline, CDR1 MNHGY and CDR2 SAAAGT. This CDR3 is CASRWMGANVLTF. The DNA for the CDR3 is TGTGCCAGCCGGTGGATGGGGGCCAACGTCCTGACTTTC.

This sequence joins TRBV15 and TRBJ2-2; the D call may be TRBD1 or TRBD2 (5 bases each). V was clipped by 5 bases and J by 3 bases, with 19 bases between them. Germline loops: CDR1 LNHNV, CDR2 YYDKDF (reference sequence). The CDR3 covers 17 residues. CDR3 protein: CATSGLPGTFYTGELFF. DNA for the CDR3: TGTGCCACCAGCGGGTTACCGGGGACGTTTTACACCGGGGAGCTGTTTTTT.

This clone appeared once. For the CDR3, the DNA is TGTGCCAGCAGCTTGTTCCGCGGGGGGGACTATGGCTACACCTTC. Translation: CASSLFRGGDYGYTF. The V and J genes are TRBV11-3 and TRBJ1-2, with D possibly being TRBD1 (5 bases). This CDR3 contains 15 residues. Per the germline V gene, CDR1 is SGHNT and CDR2 is YENEEA. V shed 3 bases and J shed 3 bases, with 14 bases lying between them.

The chain joins TRBV28 to TRBJ2-3, with 8 bases fitting TRBD2. Germline values: CDR1 MDHEN, CDR2 SYDVKM. There are 19 residues in the CDR3. Germline trimming cut 2 bases from V and 0 bases from J; bases unmatched to any gene: 13. DNA for the CDR3: TGTGCCAGCAGTTTAACACCAATAAAACTAGCGGCTAGCACAGATACGCAGTATTTT. Translation: CASSLTPIKLAASTDTQYF.

This chain connects TRBV7-6 to TRBJ2-5; TRBD1 might be the D (6 bases). Trimming removed 1 base from V and 5 bases from J, with 14 bases in between. The germline gives CDR1 SGHVS, CDR2 FNYEAQ. CDR3 length: 15 residues. The CDR3 sequence: CASSLGLGAGETQYF. The CDR3 DNA is TGTGCCAGCAGCTTAGGCCTGGGGGCAGGGGAGACCCAGTACTTC.

The chain recombines TRBV6-8 with TRBJ1-2; no firm D call. The CDR3 runs to 15 residues. Trimming removed 6 bases from V and 2 bases from J, with 16 bases in between. Germline-derived CDR1 and CDR2 are MNHGY and SAAAGT. The CDR3 loop is CASSRPPARNYGYTF. CDR3 in DNA: TGTGCCAGCAGCAGACCGCCGGCCCGGAACTATGGCTACACCTTC.

This chain joins TRBV4-1 and TRBJ2-1; the match to TRBD2 covers 7 bases. The CDR3 has 14 residues. CDR1 MGHRA and CDR2 YSYEKL come from the germline V gene. The junction had 6 bases not matched to a gene; V was cut back by 2 bases and J by 8 bases. Here the CDR3 DNA reads TGCGCCAGCAGCCAAACTAGCGCTTTCGATGAGCAGTTCTTC. Translating gives CASSQTSAFDEQFF.

V gene TRBV19 combines with J gene TRBJ1-1; D not resolved. Trimming removed 6 bases from V and 5 bases from J, with 13 bases in between. Germline V gene lookup returns CDR1 LNHDA and CDR2 SQIVND (reference sequence). This CDR3 has 13 amino acids. CDR3 sequence reads: CASRNTPLTEAFF. The CDR3, as DNA: TGTGCCAGTAGAAACACCCCGCTAACTGAAGCTTTCTTT. The full variable domain, rest sourced from reference TRBV19 and TRBJ1-1, is DGGITQSPKYLFRKEGQNVTLSCEQNLNHDAMYWYRQDPGQGLRLIYYSQIVNDFQKGDIAEGYSVSREKKESFPLTVTSAQKNPTAFYLCASRNTPLTEAFFGQGTRLTVV.

J is TRBJ2-1 and V is TRBV6-8; 7 bases are a match to TRBD1. V lost 6 bases, J lost 0 bases, and 17 bases stayed unmatched. Germline-derived CDR1 and CDR2 are MNHGY and SAAAGT. The CDR3 runs to 19 residues. CDR3 residues: CASRRKQGMRSSSYNEQFF. The CDR3 nucleotides are TGTGCCAGCAGAAGAAAACAGGGGATGCGGTCGAGCTCCTACAATGAGCAGTTCTTC.

This chain joins TRBV18 and TRBJ1-6, with no clear D. Per the germline V gene, CDR1 is KGHSH and CDR2 is LQKENI. CDR3 length: 14 amino acids. The V end lost 3 bases, the J end lost 6 bases, and 9 bases lay between the germline ends. In nucleotides, the CDR3 is TGTGCCAGCTCACCGGTACAAGCTAATTCACCCCTCCACTTT. Translation gives CASSPVQANSPLHF. Full variable domain (rest looked up from reference TRBV18 and TRBJ1-6): NAGVMQNPRHLVRRRGQEARLRCSPMKGHSHVYWYRQLPEEGLKFMVYLQKENIIDESGMPKERFSAEFPKEGPSILRIQQVVRGDSAAYFCASSPVQANSPLHFGNGTRLTVT.

This clone was picked up one time. The chain joins TRBV23-1 to TRBJ1-5; D remains unclear. TRBV23-1 is marked as an open reading frame, function uncertain. CDR3 length equals 17 residues. The V end lost 3 bases, the J end lost 0 bases, and 15 bases lay between the germline ends. The CDR3: CASSQRHLHYSNQPQHF. The DNA of the CDR3 is TGCGCCAGCAGTCAGCGACACCTCCATTATAGCAATCAGCCCCAGCATTTT.